The clone carrying this T cell receptor beta chain was observed a few times. Trimming stripped 3 bases from V and 6 bases from J, with 15 bases between. Germline-derived CDR1 and CDR2 are MGHRA and YSYEKL. The CDR3 spans 14 residues. Molecules of cDNA were individually given unique molecular identifiers that were attached to them. TCRdb reanalysed the 5' RACE reads using MiXCR and keeps one entry per CDR3 protein. Seen here are some 64,000 distinct CDR3 sequences, around 20% observed once, and the top ten hold 16%. The sample comes from a study of early T cells in non-severe SARS-CoV-2 infection. The source is an adult who was a healthcare worker with PCR-confirmed SARS-CoV-2 infection or an uninfected control (not recorded which). The source was whole blood, collected at baseline. The chain recombines TRBV4-1 with TRBJ2-7; a weak D match, TRBD1 (6 bases). The CDR3, as DNA: TGCGCCAGCAGCCAGCTCGGACAGTCGGGCGAGCAGTACTTC. Protein: CASSQLGQSGEQYF.